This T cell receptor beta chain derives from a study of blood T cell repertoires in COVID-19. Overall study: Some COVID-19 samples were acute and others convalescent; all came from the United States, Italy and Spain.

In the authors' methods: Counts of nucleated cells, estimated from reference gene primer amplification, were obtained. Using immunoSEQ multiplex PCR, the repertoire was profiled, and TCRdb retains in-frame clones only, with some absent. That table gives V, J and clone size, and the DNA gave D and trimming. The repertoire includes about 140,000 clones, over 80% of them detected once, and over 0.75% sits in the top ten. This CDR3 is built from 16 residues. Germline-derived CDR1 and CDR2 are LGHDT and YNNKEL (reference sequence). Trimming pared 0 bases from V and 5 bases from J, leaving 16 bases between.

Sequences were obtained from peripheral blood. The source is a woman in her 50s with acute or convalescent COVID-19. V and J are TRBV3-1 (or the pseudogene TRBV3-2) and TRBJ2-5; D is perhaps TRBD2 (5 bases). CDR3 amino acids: CASSQEPSRLFETQYF. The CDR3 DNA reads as TGTGCCAGCAGCCAAGAGCCTAGCCGCCTTTTTGAGACCCAGTACTTC.